This T cell receptor beta chain was obtained from a study of cytomegalovirus exposure and HLA in healthy donors. Generated by immunoSEQ multiplex PCR, the TCRdb table keeps only in-frame clones and is missing some. The repertoire consists of over 120,000 clones, with roughly nine tenths occurring once and the leading ten covering about 8.2%. Germline lookup yields CDR1 GTSNPN and CDR2 SVGIG (reference sequence). Unmatched junction bases numbered 7, after V lost 4 bases and J lost 3 bases. The CDR3 spans 15 residues. The study drew the donors from its approximately 120-subject validation cohort, separate from the approximately 700-subject first cohort.

Material for sequencing was PBMCs. This TCR was sampled from a woman younger than 30 in good health and CMV-seropositive. The chain is built from TRBV30 and TRBJ2-2; 8 nucleotides align to TRBD1. In DNA form, the CDR3 reads TGTGCCTGGAAAACCCCGGGACAGGACACCGGGGAGCTGTTTTTT. Amino acid sequence: CAWKTPGQDTGELFF.